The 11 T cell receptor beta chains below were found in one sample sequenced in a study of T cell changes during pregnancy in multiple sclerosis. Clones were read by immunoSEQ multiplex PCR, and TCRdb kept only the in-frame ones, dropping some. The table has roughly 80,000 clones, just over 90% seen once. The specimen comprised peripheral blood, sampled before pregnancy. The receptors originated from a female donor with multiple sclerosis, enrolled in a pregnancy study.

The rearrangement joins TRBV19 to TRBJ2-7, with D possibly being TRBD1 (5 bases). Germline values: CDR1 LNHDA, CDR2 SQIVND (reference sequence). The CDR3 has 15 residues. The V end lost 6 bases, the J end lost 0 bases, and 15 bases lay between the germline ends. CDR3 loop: CASSRRVESSYEQYF. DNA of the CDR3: TGTGCCAGTAGCCGCAGGGTCGAAAGCTCCTACGAGCAGTACTTC.

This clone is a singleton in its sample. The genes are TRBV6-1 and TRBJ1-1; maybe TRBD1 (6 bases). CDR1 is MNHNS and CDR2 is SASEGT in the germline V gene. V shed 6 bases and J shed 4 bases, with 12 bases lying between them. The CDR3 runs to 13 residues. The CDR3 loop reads CASSDRTRTEAFF. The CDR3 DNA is TGTGCCAGCAGCGACAGGACCCGCACTGAAGCTTTCTTT.

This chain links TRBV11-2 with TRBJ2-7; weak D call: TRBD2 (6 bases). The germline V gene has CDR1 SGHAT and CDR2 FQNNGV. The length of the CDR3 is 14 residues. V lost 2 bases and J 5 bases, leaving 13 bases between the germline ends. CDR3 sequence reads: CASSLIVGGHEQYF. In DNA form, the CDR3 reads TGTGCCAGCAGCTTAATCGTGGGAGGCCACGAGCAGTACTTC.

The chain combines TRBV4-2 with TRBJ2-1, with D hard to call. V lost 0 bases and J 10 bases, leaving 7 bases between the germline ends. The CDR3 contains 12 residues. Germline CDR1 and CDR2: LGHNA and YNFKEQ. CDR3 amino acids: CASSQDWREQFF. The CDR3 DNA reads TGTGCCAGCAGCCAAGATTGGCGGGAGCAGTTCTTC.

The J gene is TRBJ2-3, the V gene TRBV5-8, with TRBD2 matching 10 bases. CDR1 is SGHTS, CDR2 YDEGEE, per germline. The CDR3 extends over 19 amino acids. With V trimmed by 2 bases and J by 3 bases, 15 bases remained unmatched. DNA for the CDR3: TGTGCCAGCAGCTTTAGAGGACTAGCGGACCCCCCCCGGACAGATACGCAGTATTTT. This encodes CASSFRGLADPPRTDTQYF.

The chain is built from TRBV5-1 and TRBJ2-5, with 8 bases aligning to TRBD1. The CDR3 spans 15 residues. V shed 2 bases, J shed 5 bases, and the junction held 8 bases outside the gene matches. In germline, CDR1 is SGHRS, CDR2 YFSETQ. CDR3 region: CASSFLQGGRETQYF. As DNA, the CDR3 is TGCGCCAGCAGCTTCCTACAGGGGGGACGGGAGACCCAGTACTTC.

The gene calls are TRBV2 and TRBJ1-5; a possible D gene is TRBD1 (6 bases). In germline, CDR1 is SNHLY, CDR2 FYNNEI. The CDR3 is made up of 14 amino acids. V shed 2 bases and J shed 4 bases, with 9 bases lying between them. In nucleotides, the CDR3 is TGTGCCAGCAGTGAACGACAGGCAAATCAGCCCCAGCATTTT. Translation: CASSERQANQPQHF.

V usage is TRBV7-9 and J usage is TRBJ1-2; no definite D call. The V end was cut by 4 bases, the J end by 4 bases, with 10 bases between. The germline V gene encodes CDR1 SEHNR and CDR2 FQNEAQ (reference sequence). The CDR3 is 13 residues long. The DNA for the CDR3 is TGTGCCAGCAGCTCGGACGGGATCTATGGCTACACCTTC. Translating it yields CASSSDGIYGYTF.

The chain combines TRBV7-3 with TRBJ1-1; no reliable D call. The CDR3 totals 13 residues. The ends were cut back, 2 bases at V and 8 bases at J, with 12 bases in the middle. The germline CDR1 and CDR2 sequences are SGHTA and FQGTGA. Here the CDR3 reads CASSLLSGTEAFF. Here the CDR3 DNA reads TGTGCCAGCAGCTTATTGTCGGGAACCGAAGCTTTCTTT.

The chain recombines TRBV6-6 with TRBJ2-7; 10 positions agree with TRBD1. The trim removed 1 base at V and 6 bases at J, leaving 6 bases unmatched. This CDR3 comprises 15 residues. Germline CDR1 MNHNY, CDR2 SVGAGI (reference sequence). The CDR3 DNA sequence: TGTGCCAGCAGTTACTTTGGGACAGGGGATAGCGAGCAGTACTTC. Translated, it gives CASSYFGTGDSEQYF.

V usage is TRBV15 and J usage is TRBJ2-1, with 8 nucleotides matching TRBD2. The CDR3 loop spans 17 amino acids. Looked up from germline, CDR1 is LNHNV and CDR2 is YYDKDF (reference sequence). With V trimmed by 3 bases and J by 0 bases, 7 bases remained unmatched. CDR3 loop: CATSSHISGTSYNEQFF. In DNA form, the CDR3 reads TGTGCCACCAGCAGTCATATTAGCGGGACCTCCTACAATGAGCAGTTCTTC.